Included here is one T cell receptor beta chain sequence, with context. This entry belongs to a study of molecular identifiers for immune sequencing clone quantification. The CDR3 has 13 amino acids. Germline V gives CDR1 GTSNPN, CDR2 SVGIG (reference sequence). With 2 bases removed from V and 2 bases from J, the gap between germline ends came to 9 bases. TCRdb re-called the PCR reads with MiXCR, one entry per CDR3 protein. Among around 470,000 distinct CDR3 sequences, about a fifth were seen once, and the ten largest hold under 0.85%. The chain combines TRBV30 with TRBJ2-5; D possibly corresponds to TRBD2 (5 bases). This receptor was taken from a human donor in good health. Some libraries in this study had Jurkat cell RNA spiked in. The source material was naive CD8+ T cells from blood, with Jurkat cell RNA spiked in. Documented subset: FACS-sorted CD8+CD4-CCR7+CD45RA+ naive T cells. CDR3 loop: CAWSSGVQETQYF. CDR3 in DNA: TGTGCCTGGAGTAGCGGAGTACAAGAGACCCAGTACTTC.